This is a list of T cell receptor beta chains from one sample in a study of blood T cell repertoires in COVID-19. TCRdb's copy holds only in-frame clones and misses some; the assay was immunoSEQ multiplex PCR. The sample includes under 150,000 clones, around 81% of them seen just once. The sequencing sample was made of peripheral blood. Every receptor here comes from a man aged 35 to 55 with active or convalescent COVID-19. The CDR3 runs from the conserved cysteine through the conserved F or W. The order of the fields is J gene, V gene, D gene, CDR3 protein. The D gene is left open where the match is weak.

j_call: TRBJ2-1
v_call: TRBV6-5
d_call: TRBD1
cdr3_aa: CASSYSQGALEQFF

j_call: TRBJ2-7
v_call: TRBV6-6
d_call: NA
cdr3_aa: CASSSPSRSSYEQYF

j_call: TRBJ2-6
v_call: TRBV6-1
d_call: TRBD2
cdr3_aa: CASSEESGWSGVYSGANVLTF

j_call: TRBJ1-2
v_call: TRBV29-1
d_call: TRBD1
cdr3_aa: CSVLTGWGYTF

j_call: TRBJ1-3
v_call: TRBV7-9
d_call: TRBD1
cdr3_aa: CASRTAGGGNTIYF

j_call: TRBJ2-7
v_call: TRBV7-2
d_call: NA
cdr3_aa: CASSSARDRYEQYF

j_call: TRBJ2-7
v_call: TRBV6-5
d_call: NA
cdr3_aa: CASSHDTYEQYF

j_call: TRBJ1-6
v_call: TRBV3-1/TRBV3-2
d_call: NA
cdr3_aa: CASSQDKISGSPLHF

j_call: TRBJ1-2
v_call: TRBV4-1
d_call: TRBD1
cdr3_aa: CASSQGTLDRDGYTF

j_call: TRBJ1-1
v_call: TRBV7-2
d_call: NA
cdr3_aa: CASSLQGRANTEAFF

j_call: TRBJ2-5
v_call: TRBV19
d_call: NA
cdr3_aa: CASSIDGGAGLNQETQYF

j_call: TRBJ1-5
v_call: TRBV27
d_call: TRBD1
cdr3_aa: CASSPSTGDDSNQPQHF

j_call: TRBJ1-5
v_call: TRBV19
d_call: TRBD1
cdr3_aa: CASSIRQGDNQPQHF

j_call: TRBJ2-2
v_call: TRBV7-3
d_call: NA
cdr3_aa: CASSPGGNTGELFF

j_call: TRBJ1-1
v_call: TRBV12-2
d_call: NA
cdr3_aa: CASRPPQGAATEAFF

j_call: TRBJ1-1
v_call: TRBV5-1
d_call: NA
cdr3_aa: CASSSQGSGNTEAFF

j_call: TRBJ2-7
v_call: TRBV15
d_call: TRBD2
cdr3_aa: CATSRPPLSGGVEQYF

j_call: TRBJ1-1
v_call: TRBV19
d_call: TRBD1
cdr3_aa: CASNHLAPGGMNTEAFF

j_call: TRBJ2-5
v_call: TRBV7-7
d_call: NA
cdr3_aa: CASSLLGDGLQETQYF

j_call: TRBJ2-3
v_call: TRBV4-2
d_call: TRBD2
cdr3_aa: CASSQDSGGKLSSTDTQYF

j_call: TRBJ2-7
v_call: TRBV3-1/TRBV3-2
d_call: NA
cdr3_aa: CASSHLTGYEQYF

j_call: TRBJ1-2
v_call: TRBV12-3/TRBV12-4
d_call: NA
cdr3_aa: CASSPTPNYGYTF

j_call: TRBJ2-5
v_call: TRBV4-2
d_call: TRBD2
cdr3_aa: CASSQVESSGGAVDQYF

j_call: TRBJ2-1
v_call: TRBV7-3
d_call: TRBD2
cdr3_aa: CASSSQDRLAGNEQFF

j_call: TRBJ1-2
v_call: TRBV10-3
d_call: TRBD1
cdr3_aa: CAISGQGAKNYGYTF

j_call: TRBJ1-6
v_call: TRBV4-2
d_call: TRBD1
cdr3_aa: CASSLPGRQGASPLHF

j_call: TRBJ1-3
v_call: TRBV12-3/TRBV12-4
d_call: NA
cdr3_aa: CASSWGAGNTIYF

j_call: TRBJ1-2
v_call: TRBV7-2
d_call: NA
cdr3_aa: CASSLLRDYGYTF

j_call: TRBJ1-1
v_call: TRBV14
d_call: NA
cdr3_aa: CASSQEAGAFF

j_call: TRBJ2-5
v_call: TRBV9
d_call: TRBD1
cdr3_aa: CASSAGTGYLETQYF

j_call: TRBJ1-1
v_call: TRBV27
d_call: NA
cdr3_aa: CASSFSQGQGNTEAFF

j_call: TRBJ2-2
v_call: TRBV19
d_call: NA
cdr3_aa: CASTKPGDLNTGELFF

j_call: TRBJ2-7
v_call: TRBV4-2
d_call: TRBD2
cdr3_aa: CASSPAGRSYEQYF

j_call: TRBJ2-7
v_call: TRBV4-2
d_call: NA
cdr3_aa: CASSHSRDIGRYEQYF

j_call: TRBJ1-1
v_call: TRBV7-6
d_call: TRBD1
cdr3_aa: CASSETGISEAFF

j_call: TRBJ2-7
v_call: TRBV18
d_call: NA
cdr3_aa: CASSPGRYEQYF

j_call: TRBJ2-5
v_call: TRBV18
d_call: NA
cdr3_aa: CASSGQFQETQYF

j_call: TRBJ2-7
v_call: TRBV6-1
d_call: NA
cdr3_aa: CASSEPGGVYEQYF

j_call: TRBJ2-1
v_call: TRBV5-4
d_call: TRBD2
cdr3_aa: CASSSNSGGGNEQFF

j_call: TRBJ2-2
v_call: TRBV19
d_call: NA
cdr3_aa: CASSIGTLTGELFF

j_call: TRBJ2-2
v_call: TRBV3-1/TRBV3-2
d_call: TRBD1
cdr3_aa: CASNIGQGVGELFF

j_call: TRBJ2-2
v_call: TRBV5-1
d_call: NA
cdr3_aa: CASTRDTNTGELFF

j_call: TRBJ2-1
v_call: TRBV7-2
d_call: TRBD1
cdr3_aa: CASSPWTGGENEQFF

j_call: TRBJ2-7
v_call: TRBV7-9
d_call: TRBD2
cdr3_aa: CASSLASGDYEQYF

j_call: TRBJ1-5
v_call: TRBV3-1/TRBV3-2
d_call: NA
cdr3_aa: CASSLAGSNQPQHF